The entry below gives a single T cell receptor beta chain sequence along with its context. The sample is drawn from a study of blood T cell repertoires in COVID-19. Study-wide context: From the United States, Italy and Spain came samples of acute and convalescent COVID-19.

In the original processing: Amplification with reference gene primers provided the estimates of nucleated cell counts. Sequencing used immunoSEQ multiplex PCR; TCRdb keeps in-frame clones, though not all of them. The DNA was the basis for D and trimming; V, J and clone size are from that table. The table has fewer than 400,000 clones, around nine tenths seen once; the top ten hold roughly a tenth. This TCR derives from a woman in her fifties or sixties who had recovered from COVID-19. Material: PBMCs or T cells enriched from blood (not recorded which).

CDR3 residues: CASSQDHTRGRLTEAFF. The CDR3 DNA follows: TGTGCCAGCAGCCAAGATCATACCAGGGGTCGGTTGACTGAAGCTTTCTTT. This sequence joins TRBV4-2 and TRBJ1-1, with D perhaps TRBD1 (6 bases). The CDR3 spans 17 residues. The germline V and J ends were trimmed by 0 bases and 5 bases, with 19 bases remaining between them. Germline values: CDR1 LGHNA, CDR2 YNFKEQ.